The following is a TCR beta chain sequence with its context. Described time point: baseline, week 1 (first vaccination visit). Documented treatment: pre-vaccination baseline after standard-of-care therapy. This record belongs to a study of a mutant IDH1 vaccine in newly diagnosed glioma. In germline, CDR1 is WNHNN, CDR2 SYGVQD (reference sequence). The V gene lost 2 bases and the J gene lost 7 bases, with 12 bases spanning the gap. This CDR3 has 14 residues. TCRdb's table, derived via immunoSEQ multiplex PCR, lists solely in-frame clones and lacks some. Among over 75,000 clones listed, about four fifths were seen once.

The sample here was PBMCs, taken from a glioma patient treated with radiotherapy, temozolomide or both. The sequence came from a middle-aged man with glioma. The J gene is TRBJ1-5, the V gene TRBV10-1; D might be TRBD1 (5 bases). DNA for the CDR3: TGCGCCAGCAGTGAGGGGGGTTCAGGACAGCCCCAGCATTTT. Amino acids: CASSEGGSGQPQHF.